This is a list of T cell receptor beta chains from one sample in a study of blood T cell repertoires in COVID-19. The assay was immunoSEQ multiplex PCR, and TCRdb's table has in-frame clones only and misses some. The sample lists 200,000 to 250,000 clones, about 78% occurring once. Specimen: peripheral blood. The origin of the receptors is a woman in her 70s with acute or convalescent COVID-19. Both conserved end residues are part of each CDR3. The D gene is left open where the match is weak. Expanded clones get a size class; other rows say once, few or many, or leave the size out.

TRBV19	TRBJ1-2	NA	NA	CASSSSYPNYGYTF	TGTGCCAGTAGTAGTTCCTACCCTAACTATGGCTACACCTTC
TRBV19	TRBJ1-4	NA	TRBD1	CASISTGTVNEKLFF	TGTGCCAGTATCTCGACCGGGACAGTCAATGAAAAACTGTTTTTT
TRBV5-5	TRBJ2-7	NA	NA	CASSLGVLGGGDEQYF	TGTGCCAGCAGCTTGGGGGTTCTTGGAGGGGGCGACGAGCAGTACTTC
TRBV9	TRBJ2-3	NA	TRBD2	CASSVGTSGRVADTQYF	TGTGCCAGCAGCGTCGGGACTAGCGGGAGGGTCGCAGATACGCAGTATTTT
TRBV12-3/TRBV12-4	TRBJ2-1	NA	NA	CASSLVGRGGFF	TGTGCCAGCAGTTTAGTCGGTAGGGGTGGGTTCTTC
TRBV18	TRBJ1-2	NA	NA	CASSPMGGRYDGYGYTF	TGTGCCAGCTCACCAATGGGGGGGCGATACGACGGCTATGGCTACACCTTC
TRBV13	TRBJ2-3	NA	NA	CASSRQSPTSSTDTQYF	TGTGCCAGCAGCCGACAGTCTCCCACCTCTAGCACAGATACGCAGTATTTT
TRBV11-3	TRBJ1-6	NA	NA	CASSSAGNSPLHF	TGTGCCAGCAGCTCCGCGGGGAATTCACCCCTCCACTTT
TRBV5-1	TRBJ1-1	NA	NA	CASSLGGRGNTEAFF	TGCGCCAGCAGCCTGGGAGGGCGGGGGAACACTGAAGCTTTCTTT
TRBV4-2	TRBJ1-1	NA	TRBD1	CASSQTGGAEAFF	TGTGCCAGCAGCCAAACAGGGGGCGCTGAAGCTTTCTTT
TRBV7-6	TRBJ2-1	NA	TRBD2	CASSLAVKTSGRTYNEQFF	TGTGCCAGCAGCTTAGCGGTTAAGACTAGCGGGAGGACCTACAATGAGCAGTTCTTC
TRBV30	TRBJ2-6	NA	NA	CAWKRAGANVLTF	TGTGCCTGGAAGAGAGCTGGGGCCAACGTCCTGACTTTC
TRBV5-1	TRBJ1-1	NA	NA	CASSFYSANTEAFF	TGCGCCAGCAGCTTCTACAGTGCGAACACTGAAGCTTTCTTT
TRBV4-1	TRBJ2-1	NA	TRBD2	CASSQVLAGFPYNEQFF	TGCGCCAGCAGCCAAGTACTAGCGGGTTTCCCCTACAATGAGCAGTTCTTC
TRBV14	TRBJ2-7	NA	NA	CASRFSGVYEQYF	TGTGCCAGCCGGTTTTCGGGGGTCTACGAGCAGTACTTC
TRBV28	TRBJ2-7	NA	TRBD2	CASSRQLAGISYEQYF	TGTGCCAGCAGTAGACAACTAGCGGGCATCTCCTACGAGCAGTACTTC
TRBV5-4	TRBJ2-5	NA	TRBD1	CASSIGTGKETQYF	TGTGCCAGCAGCATAGGGACAGGAAAAGAGACCCAGTACTTC
TRBV19	TRBJ2-3	NA	NA	CASSIRGTDTQYF	TGTGCCAGTAGTATACGGGGCACAGATACGCAGTATTTT
TRBV9	TRBJ1-6	NA	TRBD1	CASSTWTGYNSPLHF	TGTGCCAGCAGCACTTGGACAGGCTATAATTCACCCCTCCACTTT
TRBV7-2	TRBJ1-1	once	TRBD1	CASSQGDVGVTFF	TGTGCCAGCAGCCAGGGGGACGTCGGTGTCACTTTCTTT
TRBV21-1	TRBJ2-2	NA	NA	CASSKVYRGSTGELFF	TGTGCCAGCAGCAAAGTGTACAGGGGAAGCACCGGGGAGCTGTTTTTT
TRBV5-1	TRBJ1-2	NA	NA	CASSLAKQGYGYTF	TGCGCCAGCAGCTTGGCCAAGCAGGGGTATGGCTACACCTTC
TRBV5-1	TRBJ2-2	NA	NA	CASSLEGNGELFF	TGCGCCAGCAGCTTGGAGGGGAACGGGGAGCTGTTTTTT
TRBV19	TRBJ2-1	NA	NA	CASSISAGPYNEQFF	TGTGCCAGTAGTATTTCGGCGGGCCCATACAATGAGCAGTTCTTC
TRBV23-1	TRBJ1-6	once	NA	CASSRRPSSYNSPLHF	TGCGCCAGCAGTCGGAGACCAAGCTCCTATAATTCACCCCTCCACTTT
TRBV10-1	TRBJ2-3	NA	TRBD2	CASSEGTITDTQYF	TGCGCCAGCAGTGAGGGGACTATCACAGATACGCAGTATTTT
TRBV29-1	TRBJ1-1	NA	TRBD1	CSVSDRGDTEAFF	TGCAGCGTTTCAGACAGGGGCGACACTGAAGCTTTCTTT
TRBV28	TRBJ1-1	NA	NA	CASMVADTEAFF	TGTGCCAGCATGGTAGCTGACACTGAAGCTTTCTTT
TRBV15	TRBJ2-1	NA	TRBD2	CATSRDPSGTSDEQFF	TGTGCCACCAGCAGAGATCCTAGCGGGACCTCGGATGAGCAGTTCTTC
TRBV27	TRBJ1-2	NA	TRBD1	CASSPRDRALYGYTF	TGTGCCAGCAGTCCCCGGGACAGAGCTCTCTATGGCTACACCTTC
TRBV28	TRBJ1-3	NA	NA	CASSPRTDGNTIYF	TGTGCCAGCAGTCCCCGGACAGATGGAAACACCATATATTTT
TRBV2	TRBJ2-2	NA	TRBD1	CASSEGQGLDTGELFF	TGTGCCAGCAGTGAGGGACAGGGGTTGGACACCGGGGAGCTGTTTTTT
TRBV12-3/TRBV12-4	TRBJ1-2	NA	NA	CASSLGRLGGYTF	TGTGCCAGCAGTTTAGGCAGGTTAGGTGGCTACACCTTC
TRBV5-1	TRBJ2-7	few	TRBD1	CASSPGGTGAYEQYF	TGCGCCAGCAGCCCGGGCGGGACAGGAGCCTACGAGCAGTACTTC
TRBV5-8	TRBJ2-7	NA	NA	CASLRDTSYEQYF	TGTGCCAGCCTCCGGGACACCTCCTACGAGCAGTACTTC
TRBV29-1	TRBJ2-1	NA	TRBD2	CSVSGLAYNEQFF	TGCAGCGTCTCTGGACTAGCCTACAATGAGCAGTTCTTC
TRBV6-1	TRBJ2-7	NA	TRBD2	CASSDPLLAGSFYEQYF	TGTGCCAGCAGTGACCCTCTACTAGCGGGAAGCTTCTACGAGCAGTACTTC
TRBV7-9	TRBJ2-3	NA	TRBD1	CASSLGQGADTQYF	TGTGCCAGCAGCTTAGGGCAGGGGGCCGATACGCAGTATTTT
TRBV27	TRBJ2-1	NA	TRBD2	CASSLSSGTYNEQFF	TGTGCCAGCAGTTTATCTAGCGGGACCTACAATGAGCAGTTCTTC
TRBV3-1/TRBV3-2	TRBJ1-2	once	NA	CASSQELDSYYGYTF	TGTGCCAGCAGCCAAGAATTGGACAGCTACTATGGCTACACCTTC
TRBV7-8	TRBJ1-6	NA	TRBD1	CASSLEQGAGSPLHF	TGTGCCAGCAGCTTAGAGCAGGGGGCAGGGTCACCCCTCCACTTT
TRBV18	TRBJ2-1	NA	TRBD2	CASSPQLGSGRSYNEQFF	TGTGCCAGCTCACCCCAGCTTGGGAGCGGGAGGTCCTACAATGAGCAGTTCTTC
TRBV5-1	TRBJ2-7	NA	NA	CASSSEGFREQYF	TGCGCCAGCAGCTCGGAGGGGTTCCGCGAGCAGTACTTC
TRBV28	TRBJ2-7	NA	TRBD2	CASSLTSGRRNEQYF	TGTGCCAGCAGCCTTACTAGCGGGAGGCGCAACGAGCAGTACTTC
TRBV27	TRBJ2-2	once	NA	CASSLGLLTGELFF	TGTGCCAGCAGTCTGGGACTCCTCACCGGGGAGCTGTTTTTT
TRBV10-3	TRBJ2-2	NA	TRBD2	CAISITSARTGELFF	TGTGCCATCAGTATTACTAGCGCCCGAACCGGGGAGCTGTTTTTT
TRBV28	TRBJ2-5	NA	NA	CASSETGRETQYF	TGTGCCAGCAGCGAAACAGGGAGAGAGACCCAGTACTTC
TRBV7-9	TRBJ1-1	NA	NA	CASSLAAPKNTEAFF	TGTGCCAGCAGCTTAGCCGCGCCGAAGAACACTGAAGCTTTCTTT
TRBV27	TRBJ2-5	NA	TRBD2	CASSPLGGNPYF	TGTGCCAGCAGTCCCCTGGGGGGGAACCCGTACTTC
TRBV27	TRBJ2-1	NA	NA	CASSPSRGPGRNEQFF	TGTGCCAGCAGTCCCTCCCGCGGGCCGGGGAGGAATGAGCAGTTCTTC
TRBV7-2	TRBJ1-5	NA	TRBD1	CASSQESGTGPQHF	TGTGCCAGCAGCCAAGAGTCCGGGACAGGCCCTCAGCATTTT
TRBV15	TRBJ2-1	NA	NA	CATSSPLAKSYNEQFF	TGTGCCACCAGCAGCCCTTTGGCCAAATCCTACAATGAGCAGTTCTTC
TRBV11-2	TRBJ2-2	NA	TRBD2	CASSSGLAGGLGTGELFF	TGTGCCAGCAGCTCCGGACTAGCGGGAGGATTAGGGACCGGGGAGCTGTTTTTT
TRBV28	TRBJ1-3	NA	TRBD1	CASSPRTGASGNTIYF	TGTGCCAGCAGTCCTAGGACAGGCGCCTCTGGAAACACCATATATTTT
TRBV6-5	TRBJ2-5	NA	NA	CASAGAWGTQYF	TGTGCCAGCGCGGGGGCCTGGGGGACCCAGTACTTC